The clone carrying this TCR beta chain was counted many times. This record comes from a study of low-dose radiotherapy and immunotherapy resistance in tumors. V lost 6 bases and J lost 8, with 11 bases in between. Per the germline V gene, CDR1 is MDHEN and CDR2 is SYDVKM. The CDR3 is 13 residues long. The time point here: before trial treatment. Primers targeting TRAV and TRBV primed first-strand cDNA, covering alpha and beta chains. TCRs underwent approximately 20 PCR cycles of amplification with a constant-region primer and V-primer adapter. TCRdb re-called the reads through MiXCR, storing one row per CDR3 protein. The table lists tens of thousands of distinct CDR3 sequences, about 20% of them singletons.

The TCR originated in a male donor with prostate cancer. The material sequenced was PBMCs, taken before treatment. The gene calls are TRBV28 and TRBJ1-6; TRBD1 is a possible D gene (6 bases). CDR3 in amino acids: CASSRRGDSPLHF. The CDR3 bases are TGTGCCAGCAGCAGAAGGGGGGATTCACCCCTCCACTTT.